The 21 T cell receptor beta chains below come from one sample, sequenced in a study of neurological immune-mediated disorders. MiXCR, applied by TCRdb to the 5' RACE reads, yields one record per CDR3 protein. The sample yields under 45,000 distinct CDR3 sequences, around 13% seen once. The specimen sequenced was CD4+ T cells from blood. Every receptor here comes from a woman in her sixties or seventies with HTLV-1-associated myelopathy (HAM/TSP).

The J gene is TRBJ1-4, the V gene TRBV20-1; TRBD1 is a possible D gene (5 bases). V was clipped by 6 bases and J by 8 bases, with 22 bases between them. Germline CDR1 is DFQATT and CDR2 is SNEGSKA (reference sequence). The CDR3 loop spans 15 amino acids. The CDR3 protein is CSAPRWGTVGEKLFF. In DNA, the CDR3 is TGCAGTGCCCCCAGGTGGGGCACGGTCGGGGAAAAACTGTTTTTT.

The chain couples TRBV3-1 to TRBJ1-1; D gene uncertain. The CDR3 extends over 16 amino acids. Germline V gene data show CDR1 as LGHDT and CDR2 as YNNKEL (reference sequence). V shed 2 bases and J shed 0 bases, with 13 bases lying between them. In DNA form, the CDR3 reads TGTGCCAGCAGCCAATTCCTGTCGGGCCTGAACACTGAAGCTTTCTTT. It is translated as CASSQFLSGLNTEAFF.

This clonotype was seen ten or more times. For the CDR3, the DNA is TGCAGTGCTAGAGTGGGAGAGACCCAGTACTTC. It is translated as CSARVGETQYF. The chain recombines TRBV20-1 with TRBJ2-5; no firm D call. The V end lost 1 base, the J end lost 4 bases, and 4 bases lay between the germline ends. The CDR3 contains 11 residues. Germline loops: CDR1 DFQATT, CDR2 SNEGSKA (reference sequence).

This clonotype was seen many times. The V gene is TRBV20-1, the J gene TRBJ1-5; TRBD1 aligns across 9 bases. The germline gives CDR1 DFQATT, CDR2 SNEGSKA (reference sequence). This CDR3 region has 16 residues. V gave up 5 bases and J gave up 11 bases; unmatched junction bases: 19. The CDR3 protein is CSALLIQGAAGLAQHF. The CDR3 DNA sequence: TGCAGTGCTCTCTTGATACAGGGGGCCGCGGGTTTAGCCCAGCATTTT.

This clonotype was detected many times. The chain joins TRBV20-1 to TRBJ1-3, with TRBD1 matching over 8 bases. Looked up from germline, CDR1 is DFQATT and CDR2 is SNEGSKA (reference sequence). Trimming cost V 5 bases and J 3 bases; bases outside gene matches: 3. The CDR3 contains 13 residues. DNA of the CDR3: TGCAGTGCTCAGGACAGGGATGGAAACACCATATATTTT. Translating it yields CSAQDRDGNTIYF.

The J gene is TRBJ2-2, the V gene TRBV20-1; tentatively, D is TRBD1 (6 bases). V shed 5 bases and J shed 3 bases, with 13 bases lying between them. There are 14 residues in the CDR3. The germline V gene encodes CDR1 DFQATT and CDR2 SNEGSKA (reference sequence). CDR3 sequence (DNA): TGCAGTGCTGCCGGGACACGAGACACCGGGGAGCTGTTTTTT. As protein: CSAAGTRDTGELFF.

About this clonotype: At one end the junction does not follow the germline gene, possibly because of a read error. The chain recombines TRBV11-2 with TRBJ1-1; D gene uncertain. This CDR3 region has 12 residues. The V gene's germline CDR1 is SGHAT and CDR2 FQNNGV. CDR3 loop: CAISFLGTEAFF. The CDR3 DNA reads TGTGCCATCAGCTTCCTCGGGACTGAAGCTTTCTTT.

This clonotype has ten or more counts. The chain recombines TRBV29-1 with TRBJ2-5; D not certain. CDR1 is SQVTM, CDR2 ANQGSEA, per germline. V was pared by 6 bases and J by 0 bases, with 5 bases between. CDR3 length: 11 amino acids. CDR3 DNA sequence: TGCAGCGTCCGCAACCAAGAGACCCAGTACTTC. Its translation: CSVRNQETQYF.

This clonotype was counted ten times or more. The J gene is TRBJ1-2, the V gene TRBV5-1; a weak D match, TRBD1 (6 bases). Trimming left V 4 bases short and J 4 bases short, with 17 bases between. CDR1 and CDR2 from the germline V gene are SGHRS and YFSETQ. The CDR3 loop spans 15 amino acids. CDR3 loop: CASSVAGTTSYGYTF. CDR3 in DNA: TGCGCCAGCAGCGTCGCCGGGACAACTTCCTATGGCTACACCTTC.

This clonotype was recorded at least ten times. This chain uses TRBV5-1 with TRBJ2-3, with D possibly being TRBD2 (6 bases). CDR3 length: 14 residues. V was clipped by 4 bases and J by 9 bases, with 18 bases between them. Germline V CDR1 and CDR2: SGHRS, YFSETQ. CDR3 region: CASSDSTGGDTQYF. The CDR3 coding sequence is TGCGCCAGCAGCGACTCGACCGGAGGGGACACGCAGTATTTT.

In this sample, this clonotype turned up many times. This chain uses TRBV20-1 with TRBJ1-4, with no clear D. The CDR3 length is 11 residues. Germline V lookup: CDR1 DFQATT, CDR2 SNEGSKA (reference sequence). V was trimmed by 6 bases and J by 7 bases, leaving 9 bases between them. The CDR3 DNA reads TGCAGTGCCCAGGACGTTGAAAAACTGTTTTTT. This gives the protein CSAQDVEKLFF.

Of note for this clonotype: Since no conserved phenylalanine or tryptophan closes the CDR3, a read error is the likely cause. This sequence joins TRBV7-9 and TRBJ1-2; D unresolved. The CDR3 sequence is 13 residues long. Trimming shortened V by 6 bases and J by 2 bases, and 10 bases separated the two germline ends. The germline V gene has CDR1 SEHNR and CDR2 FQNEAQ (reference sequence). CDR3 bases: TGTGCCAGCAGTACCCGGCGGAACTATGGCTACACCCTC. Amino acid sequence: CASSTRRNYGYTL.

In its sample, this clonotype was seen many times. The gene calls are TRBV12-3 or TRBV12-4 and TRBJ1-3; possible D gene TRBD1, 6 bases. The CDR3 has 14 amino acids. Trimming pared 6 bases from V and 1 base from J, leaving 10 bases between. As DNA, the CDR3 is TGTGCCAGCAGGAACACAGGGTCTGGAAACACCATATATTTT. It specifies CASRNTGSGNTIYF.

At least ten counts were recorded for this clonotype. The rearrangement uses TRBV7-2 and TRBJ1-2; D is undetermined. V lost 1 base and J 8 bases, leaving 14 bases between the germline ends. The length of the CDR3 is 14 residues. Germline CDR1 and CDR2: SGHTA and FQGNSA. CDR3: CASSLGQGRKGYTF. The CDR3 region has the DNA TGTGCCAGCAGCTTAGGTCAAGGAAGAAAAGGCTACACCTTC. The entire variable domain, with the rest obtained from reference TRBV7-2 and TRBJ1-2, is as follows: GAGVSQSPSNKVTEKGKDVELRCDPISGHTALYWYRQSLGQGLEFLIYFQGNSAPDKSGLPSDRFSAERTGGSVSTLTIQRTQQEDSAVYLCASSLGQGRKGYTFGSGTRLTVV.

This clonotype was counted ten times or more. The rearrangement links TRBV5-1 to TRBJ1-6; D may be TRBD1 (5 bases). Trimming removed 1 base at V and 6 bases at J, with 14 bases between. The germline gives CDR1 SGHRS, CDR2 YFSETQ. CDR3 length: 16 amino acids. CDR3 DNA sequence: TGCGCCAGCAGCTTGACGGTGGAGAGGGGTAATTCACCCCTCCACTTT. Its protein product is CASSLTVERGNSPLHF.

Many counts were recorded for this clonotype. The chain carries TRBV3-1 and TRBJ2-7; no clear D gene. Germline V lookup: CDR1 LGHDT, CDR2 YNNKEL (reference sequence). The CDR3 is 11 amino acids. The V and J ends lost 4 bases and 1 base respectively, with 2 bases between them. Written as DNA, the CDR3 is TGTGCCAGCAGCCTGTCCTACGAGCAGTACTTC. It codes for CASSLSYEQYF.

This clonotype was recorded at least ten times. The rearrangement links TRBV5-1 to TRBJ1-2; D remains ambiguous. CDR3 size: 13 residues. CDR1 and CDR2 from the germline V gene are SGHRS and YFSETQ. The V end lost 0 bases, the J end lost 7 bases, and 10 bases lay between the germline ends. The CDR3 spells CASSLAGISGYTF. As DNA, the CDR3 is TGCGCCAGCAGCTTGGCAGGCATATCTGGCTACACCTTC. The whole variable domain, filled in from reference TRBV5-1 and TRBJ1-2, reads KAGVTQTPRYLIKTRGQQVTLSCSPISGHRSVSWYQQTPGQGLQFLFEYFSETQRNKGNFPGRFSGRQFSNSRSEMNVSTLELGDSALYLCASSLAGISGYTFGSGTRLTVV.

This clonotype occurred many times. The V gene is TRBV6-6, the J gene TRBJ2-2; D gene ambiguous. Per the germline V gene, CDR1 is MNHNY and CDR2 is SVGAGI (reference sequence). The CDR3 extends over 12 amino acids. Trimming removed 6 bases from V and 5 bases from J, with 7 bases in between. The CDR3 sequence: CASSFKTGELFF. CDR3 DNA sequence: TGTGCCAGCAGCTTTAAAACCGGGGAGCTGTTTTTT.

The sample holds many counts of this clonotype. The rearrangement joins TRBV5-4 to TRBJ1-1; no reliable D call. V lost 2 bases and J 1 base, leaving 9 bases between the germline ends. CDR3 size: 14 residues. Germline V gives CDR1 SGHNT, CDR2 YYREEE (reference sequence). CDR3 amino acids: CASSFSGRNTEAFF. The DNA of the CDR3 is TGTGCCAGCAGCTTTTCGGGGAGGAACACTGAAGCTTTCTTT.

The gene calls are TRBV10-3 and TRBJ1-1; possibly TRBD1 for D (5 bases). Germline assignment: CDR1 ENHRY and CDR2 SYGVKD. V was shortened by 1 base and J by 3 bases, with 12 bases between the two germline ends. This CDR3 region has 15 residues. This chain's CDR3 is CAISEWGGVDTEAFF. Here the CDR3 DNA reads TGTGCCATCAGTGAGTGGGGCGGGGTGGACACTGAAGCTTTCTTT.

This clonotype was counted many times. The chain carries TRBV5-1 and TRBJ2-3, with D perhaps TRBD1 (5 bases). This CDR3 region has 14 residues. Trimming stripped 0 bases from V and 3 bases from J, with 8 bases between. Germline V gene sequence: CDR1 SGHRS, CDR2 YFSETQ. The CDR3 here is CASSLAGWTDTQYF. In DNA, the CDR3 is TGCGCCAGCAGCTTGGCAGGGTGGACAGATACGCAGTATTTT.